The rows below give T cell receptor beta chains drawn from one sample of a study of Graves' ophthalmopathy and Graves' hyperthyroidism. From the multiplex PCR reads, TCRdb called clonotypes with MiXCR, one entry per CDR3 protein. The data contain hundreds of thousands of distinct CDR3 sequences, approximately 14% of them singletons. The sequenced sample consisted of blood. These receptors were obtained from a woman aged 30 to 39 with Graves' ophthalmopathy. Both conserved end residues are part of each CDR3. Fields, in order: J gene, D gene, CDR3 length, clone size, V gene, CDR3 protein, CDR3 DNA. D genes are given only for firm matches. Some rows mark clone size as missing; the rest say once, few, many or name a class of expanded clone.

j_gene: TRBJ1-5; d_gene: -; len: 11; abundance: many; v_gene: TRBV12-3/TRBV12-4; CDR3aa: CASSKDQPQHF; CDR3nt: TGTGCCAGCAGTAAGGATCAGCCCCAGCATTTT
j_gene: TRBJ2-3; d_gene: TRBD1; len: 14; abundance: -; v_gene: TRBV7-2; CDR3aa: CASSLGQGLGTQYF; CDR3nt: TGTGCCAGCAGCCTGGGACAGGGGTTAGGTACGCAGTATTTT
j_gene: TRBJ1-1; d_gene: -; len: 15; abundance: many; v_gene: TRBV30; CDR3aa: CAWSVQYSGGAEAFF; CDR3nt: TGTGCCTGGAGTGTACAGTACAGCGGCGGCGCTGAAGCTTTCTTT
j_gene: TRBJ2-5; d_gene: TRBD1; len: 13; abundance: -; v_gene: TRBV30; CDR3aa: CAWGTGNPETQYF; CDR3nt: TGTGCCTGGGGGACAGGAAACCCAGAGACCCAGTACTTC
j_gene: TRBJ1-1; d_gene: TRBD1; len: 15; abundance: many; v_gene: TRBV7-9; CDR3aa: CASSSRDRSDTEAFF; CDR3nt: TGTGCCAGCAGCTCGAGGGACAGGTCGGACACTGAAGCTTTCTTT
j_gene: TRBJ2-7; d_gene: TRBD1; len: 15; abundance: -; v_gene: TRBV5-1; CDR3aa: CASSWGQGAKEGQYF; CDR3nt: TGCGCCAGCAGCTGGGGACAGGGGGCGAAAGAAGGGCAGTACTTC
j_gene: TRBJ2-2; d_gene: -; len: 13; abundance: many; v_gene: TRBV7-8; CDR3aa: CASSPLRTGELFF; CDR3nt: TGTGCCAGCAGCCCTTTGAGGACCGGGGAGCTGTTTTTT
j_gene: TRBJ2-7; d_gene: -; len: 15; abundance: many; v_gene: TRBV20-1; CDR3aa: CSARESRGGTYEQYF; CDR3nt: TGCAGTGCCCGAGAGAGCAGGGGTGGTACCTACGAGCAGTACTTC
j_gene: TRBJ1-1; d_gene: -; len: 11; abundance: -; v_gene: TRBV19; CDR3aa: CASRFGEEAFF; CDR3nt: TGTGCCAGTAGATTCGGAGAAGAAGCTTTCTTT
j_gene: TRBJ2-2; d_gene: TRBD2; len: 15; abundance: many; v_gene: TRBV15; CDR3aa: CATNTGAGVTGELFF; CDR3nt: TGTGCCACCAACACAGGAGCGGGAGTCACCGGGGAGCTGTTTTTT
j_gene: TRBJ1-1; d_gene: -; len: 14; abundance: many; v_gene: TRBV7-8; CDR3aa: CASSPSRVGTEAFF; CDR3nt: TGTGCCAGCAGCCCTAGCAGGGTGGGCACTGAAGCTTTCTTT